Listed below are T cell receptor beta chains from one sample, sequenced in a study of blood T cell repertoires in COVID-19. Data came from immunoSEQ multiplex PCR; TCRdb stores just in-frame clones and leaves some out. The repertoire holds about 130,000 clones, with more than 75% as singletons. Specimen: peripheral blood. The receptors here all came from a woman aged 55 to 70 with acute or convalescent COVID-19. The CDR3 runs from the conserved cysteine through the conserved F or W. A D gene is named only where the DNA matches it firmly. Size is stated for part of the rows, as once, few or many counts, or as a class when the clone is expanded.

J | V | D | size | CDR3 | DNA
TRBJ2-1 | TRBV10-3 | - | once | CAIRLGLGTPNNEQFF | TGTGCCATCAGACTCGGCCTTGGGACACCCAACAATGAGCAGTTCTTC
TRBJ2-1 | TRBV19 | TRBD2 | - | CASSISTSGHNEQFF | TGTGCCAGTAGTATTTCTACTAGCGGGCACAATGAGCAGTTCTTC
TRBJ1-5 | TRBV3-1/TRBV3-2 | TRBD1 | - | CASSQERGQLQHF | TGTGCCAGCAGCCAAGAGCGGGGACAGCTTCAGCATTTT
TRBJ2-1 | TRBV2 | TRBD1 | - | CASSSSPGQGFSNEQFF | TGTGCCAGCAGTTCATCTCCGGGACAGGGGTTTTCGAATGAGCAGTTCTTC
TRBJ2-3 | TRBV19 | TRBD2 | - | CASSILFAGAGQDTQYF | TGTGCCAGTAGTATCTTATTTGCGGGAGCCGGGCAAGATACGCAGTATTTT
TRBJ2-7 | TRBV12-3/TRBV12-4 | - | - | CASSFGLVYEQYF | TGTGCCAGCAGTTTTGGACTTGTATACGAGCAGTACTTC
TRBJ2-5 | TRBV5-8 | - | few | CASSLAARRGETQYF | TGTGCCAGCAGCTTGGCCGCCCGCCGGGGAGAGACCCAGTACTTC
TRBJ2-5 | TRBV11-1 | - | - | CASSPGAWETQYF | TGTGCCAGCAGCCCAGGGGCTTGGGAGACCCAGTACTTC
TRBJ1-5 | TRBV28 | TRBD1 | - | CASSPWTGAVSNQPQHF | TGTGCCAGCAGTCCCTGGACAGGGGCCGTTAGCAATCAGCCCCAGCATTTT
TRBJ2-1 | TRBV5-4 | - | - | CASSLRTGEQFF | TGTGCCAGCAGCTTGAGGACGGGGGAGCAGTTCTTC
TRBJ2-2 | TRBV12-5 | - | - | CASAPYGRGTGELFF | TGTGCTAGTGCCCCCTACGGACGGGGCACCGGGGAGCTGTTTTTT
TRBJ2-5 | TRBV24-1 | - | - | CATMRQPGETQYF | TGTGCCACCATGAGACAACCTGGTGAGACCCAGTACTTC
TRBJ2-5 | TRBV7-3 | - | - | CASSLHGLEGETQYF | TGTGCCAGCAGCTTACACGGCTTAGAGGGAGAGACCCAGTACTTC
TRBJ2-7 | TRBV6-5 | - | - | CASSLGSPRGEQYF | TGTGCCAGCAGCCTAGGGTCTCCCAGGGGCGAGCAGTACTTC
TRBJ1-1 | TRBV12-3/TRBV12-4 | - | - | CASSFPNTEAFF | TGTGCCAGCAGTTTCCCTAACACTGAAGCTTTCTTT
TRBJ2-3 | TRBV6-2/TRBV6-3 | TRBD1 | - | CASSYPGTGDEDTQYF | TGTGCCAGCAGTTACCCCGGGACAGGGGATGAAGATACGCAGTATTTT
TRBJ1-2 | TRBV7-2 | TRBD1 | - | CASSLFPTGTGGIVYTF | TGTGCCAGCAGCCTGTTTCCTACCGGGACAGGCGGAATAGTCTACACCTTC
TRBJ1-2 | TRBV6-4 | - | - | CASSEAPGLDGYTF | TGTGCCAGCAGTGAGGCTCCTGGACTGGACGGCTACACCTTC
TRBJ1-1 | TRBV7-9 | TRBD1 | - | CASSTGQGSGNTEAFF | TGTGCCAGCAGCACAGGACAGGGGAGCGGGAACACTGAAGCTTTCTTT
TRBJ1-2 | TRBV6-5 | - | - | CASSPVDRNYGYTF | TGTGCCAGCAGTCCCGTGGACAGAAACTATGGCTACACCTTC
TRBJ2-1 | TRBV19 | - | - | CASREAAGSSYNEQFF | TGTGCCAGTAGGGAAGCGGCGGGATCCTCCTACAATGAGCAGTTCTTC
TRBJ2-3 | TRBV27 | - | - | CASKTGPVTDTQYF | TGTGCCAGCAAAACAGGGCCCGTCACAGATACGCAGTATTTT
TRBJ1-1 | TRBV11-1 | TRBD1 | - | CASSADRGEAFF | TGTGCCAGCAGCGCCGACAGGGGGGAAGCTTTCTTT
TRBJ1-1 | TRBV5-4 | - | - | CASSFFTLNTEAFF | TGTGCCAGCAGCTTCTTCACACTGAACACTGAAGCTTTCTTT
TRBJ1-5 | TRBV9 | - | few | CASSVGNDGGDQPQHF | TGTGCCAGCAGCGTAGGTAACGATGGGGGGGACCAGCCCCAGCATTTT
TRBJ1-2 | TRBV27 | - | - | CASSLRRPSNYGYTF | TGTGCCAGCAGTCTACGGCGGCCTTCTAACTATGGCTACACCTTC
TRBJ2-2 | TRBV11-2 | - | once | CASSPGNFAGELFF | TGTGCCAGCAGCCCAGGGAATTTCGCCGGGGAGCTGTTTTTT
TRBJ2-5 | TRBV28 | TRBD1 | - | CASRTGGKTQYF | TGTGCCAGCAGAACAGGGGGAAAGACCCAGTACTTC
TRBJ2-1 | TRBV24-1 | TRBD1 | - | CATNGAGTGPYNEQFF | TGTGCCACGAATGGGGCCGGGACAGGGCCCTACAATGAGCAGTTCTTC
TRBJ2-1 | TRBV30 | - | once | CAWSPLGLYNEQFF | TGTGCCTGGAGTCCCCTGGGGCTCTACAATGAGCAGTTCTTC
TRBJ1-1 | TRBV29-1 | TRBD1 | - | CSAGQPMNTEAFF | TGCAGCGCGGGACAGCCCATGAACACTGAAGCTTTCTTT
TRBJ1-1 | TRBV28 | TRBD1 | - | CASMTGGRTEAFF | TGTGCCAGCATGACAGGGGGAAGGACTGAAGCTTTCTTT
TRBJ1-6 | TRBV7-2 | - | - | CASSLRGPGANSPLHF | TGTGCCAGCAGCTTAAGGGGCCCAGGGGCGAATTCACCCCTCCACTTT